This T cell receptor (beta chain) comes out of a study of Graves' ophthalmopathy and Graves' hyperthyroidism. This clonotype showed up just a few times. Its antigen is unidentified. The term stable hyperthyroidism indicated an absence of ophthalmopathy within 18 months of follow-up. RNA transcripts served as template for amplifying TCR beta CDR3 sequences. First-round RT-PCR used HTBI primers; second-round multiplex PCR followed. TCRdb reprocessed the multiplex PCR reads via MiXCR and lists one record per CDR3 protein. The table has 300,000 to 400,000 distinct CDR3 sequences, roughly 15% seen once. General study points: A model of 13 signatures distinguished ophthalmopathy from stable hyperthyroidism at about 86% sensitivity and approximately 77% specificity.

The sample consisted of peripheral blood. The source is an adult woman with stable Graves' hyperthyroidism.

The CDR3 sequence: CASSRRDGGPYGYTF. The CDR3 nucleotides are TGTGCCAGCAGCCGCCGGGACGGGGGACCCTATGGCTACACCTTC. The chain recombines TRBV3-1 with TRBJ1-2; possible D gene TRBD1, 5 bases. Between the trimmed V and J ends, which lost 4 bases and 4 bases, there was a span of 16 bases. Germline loops: CDR1 LGHDT, CDR2 YNNKEL (reference sequence). The CDR3 sequence is 15 residues long.